These T cell receptor beta chains were read from a single sample in a study of blood T cell repertoires in COVID-19. The repertoire was sequenced with immunoSEQ multiplex PCR; TCRdb's copy has only in-frame clones and lacks some. This table has 280,000 or so clones, over 75% appearing once. Sequenced: peripheral blood. The receptor set was obtained from a man younger than 35 with active or convalescent COVID-19. The CDR3 runs from the conserved cysteine through the conserved F or W. Fields, in order: D gene, clone size, V gene, J gene, CDR3 DNA, CDR3 protein. A D gene is named only where the DNA matches it firmly. A row's size may be missing; if present it is once, few, many or a size class.

TRBD1,NA,TRBV5-5,TRBJ2-7,TGTGCCAGCAGCTTGGAGACAGGGGACTACGAGCAGTACTTC,CASSLETGDYEQYF
TRBD1,NA,TRBV27,TRBJ1-2,TGTGCCAGCAGTCGAGGGGGCGAGGATGGCTACACCTTC,CASSRGGEDGYTF
TRBD1,NA,TRBV10-1,TRBJ1-5,TGCGCCAGCAGTGCCGGGACAGCGGATCAGCCCCAGCATTTT,CASSAGTADQPQHF
NA,NA,TRBV27,TRBJ1-5,TGTGCCAGCAGCTTGAGAGGCGACAGCAATCAGCCCCAGCATTTT,CASSLRGDSNQPQHF
TRBD1,NA,TRBV10-2,TRBJ1-4,TGCGCCAGCAGTGGAAGACAGGGGGGGAATGAAAAACTGTTTTTT,CASSGRQGGNEKLFF
TRBD2,NA,TRBV2,TRBJ2-3,TGTGCCAGCAGACTAGCGACAGATACGCAGTATTTT,CASRLATDTQYF
TRBD2,NA,TRBV9,TRBJ2-3,TGTGCCAGCAGCGAGAGCGGGGGGGCCACGTTGGGCACAGATACGCAGTATTTT,CASSESGGATLGTDTQYF
NA,NA,TRBV21-1,TRBJ2-5,TGTGCCAGCAGCAATCCCCTGAGAGGAGGACCGAACCAAGAGACCCAGTACTTC,CASSNPLRGGPNQETQYF
TRBD1,NA,TRBV29-1,TRBJ2-1,TGCAGCGTGGAGGCTTGCTGCAGGGGGTTTTACAATGAGCAGTTCTTC,CSVEACCRGFYNEQFF
NA,NA,TRBV21-1,TRBJ1-6,TGTGCCAGCAGCAACGCAGGCGGGCTTTCACCCCTCCACTTT,CASSNAGGLSPLHF
TRBD2,NA,TRBV7-2,TRBJ2-7,TGTGCCAGCAGCTTAGACAGGCTAGCGGGGTTTCAGTACTTC,CASSLDRLAGFQYF
NA,NA,TRBV29-1,TRBJ1-2,TGCAGCGTTGAAGCATGGGCGTCTACCAACTATGGCTACACCTTC,CSVEAWASTNYGYTF
NA,NA,TRBV6-5,TRBJ1-1,TGTGCCAGCCATAGTCAGGGAAGTGAAGCTTTCTTT,CASHSQGSEAFF
NA,NA,TRBV19,TRBJ1-2,TGTGCCAGTATCGGGGGTGCCTATGGCTACACCTTC,CASIGGAYGYTF
TRBD1,once,TRBV27,TRBJ1-5,TGTGCCAGCGGGGGGGACAGGGTTAGCAATCAGCCCCAGCATTTT,CASGGDRVSNQPQHF
TRBD1,few,TRBV4-2,TRBJ1-6,TGTGCCAGCAGCCAGGTATGGGACAGTGGATCACCCCTCCACTTT,CASSQVWDSGSPLHF
NA,NA,TRBV7-8,TRBJ2-2,TGTGCCAGCAGCCCTGGGGTCGGGGGGAACACCGGGGAGCTGTTTTTT,CASSPGVGGNTGELFF
TRBD1,few,TRBV9,TRBJ1-1,TGTGCCAGCAGCGTAGCGGGACAGGGGAACACTGAAGCTTTCTTT,CASSVAGQGNTEAFF
NA,NA,TRBV19,TRBJ1-5,TGTGCCAGTAGTTCCGGGGCGGGAGGGGATCAGCCCCAGCATTTT,CASSSGAGGDQPQHF
NA,NA,TRBV4-1,TRBJ1-2,TGCGCCAGCAGCCAAGAAGGATCGGGGTATAGTGGGTATGGCTACACCTTC,CASSQEGSGYSGYGYTF
TRBD2,NA,TRBV9,TRBJ2-2,TGTGCCAGCAGCGTTACGGGGGGATCCACCGGGGAGCTGTTTTTT,CASSVTGGSTGELFF
NA,NA,TRBV3-1/TRBV3-2,TRBJ1-2,TGTGCCAGCAGCCAAGAAATTCCGGTACGAAGGGGTAGTGGCTACACCTTC,CASSQEIPVRRGSGYTF
TRBD1,NA,TRBV5-1,TRBJ1-6,TGCGCCAGCAGCTTGGCAGGGGGCGATAACAATTCACCCCTCCACTTT,CASSLAGGDNNSPLHF
NA,NA,TRBV30,TRBJ1-5,TGTGCCTGTCCCCGGGACGGGACCCGGGGGAATCAGCCCCAGCATTTT,CACPRDGTRGNQPQHF
NA,few,TRBV6-1,TRBJ2-7,TGTGCCAGCAGTGATGGGGCAGGGGATCCCAACGAGCAGTACTTC,CASSDGAGDPNEQYF
NA,NA,TRBV5-1,TRBJ1-6,TGCGCCAGCAGCTTAGAGACAGCGCCTCTTAATTCACCCCTCCACTTT,CASSLETAPLNSPLHF
TRBD1,NA,TRBV18,TRBJ1-5,TGTGCCAGCTCACCCTTCGGACAGGACACGAATCAGCCCCAGCATTTT,CASSPFGQDTNQPQHF
NA,NA,TRBV9,TRBJ2-7,TGTGCCAGCAGCGTAGGGGCAGGGGACACCTACGAGCAGTACTTC,CASSVGAGDTYEQYF
NA,NA,TRBV2,TRBJ1-1,TGTGCCACTTCGAAGGGGGAACTCACTGAAGCTTTCTTT,CATSKGELTEAFF
TRBD2,NA,TRBV7-2,TRBJ2-3,TGTGCCAGCAGCTTATTGGGGGGGGTAGGCGATACGCAGTATTTT,CASSLLGGVGDTQYF
NA,NA,TRBV7-9,TRBJ2-3,TGTGCCAGCAGCTTAAGACCCACAGGGTCAGATACGCAGTATTTT,CASSLRPTGSDTQYF
TRBD2,NA,TRBV3-1/TRBV3-2,TRBJ2-7,TGTGCCAGCAGCCAAGAATTTGGGACTAGCACCTACGAGCAGTACTTC,CASSQEFGTSTYEQYF
TRBD2,NA,TRBV9,TRBJ2-7,TGTGCCAGCAGCGGAACCGGGACTAGCGGGGGAGTGCCTCCCTACGAGCAGTACTTC,CASSGTGTSGGVPPYEQYF
NA,NA,TRBV10-2,TRBJ2-1,TGCGCCAGCAGTGAGTTTGCGGGATACAATGAGCAGTTCTTC,CASSEFAGYNEQFF
NA,NA,TRBV7-9,TRBJ1-5,TGTGCCAGCAGCTACGGAGGGGACTATAGCAATCAGCCCCAGCATTTT,CASSYGGDYSNQPQHF
NA,NA,TRBV5-4,TRBJ2-1,TGTGCCAGCAGCTCCCGGGGGAGCTCCTACAATGAGCAGTTCTTC,CASSSRGSSYNEQFF
TRBD1,once,TRBV27,TRBJ2-2,TGTGCCAGCAGTTTCTGGACAGGGACCCCCGGGGAGCTGTTTTTT,CASSFWTGTPGELFF
TRBD1,NA,TRBV6-5,TRBJ2-7,TGTGCCAGCATTAGATCCCCAGGGGGAACCTACGAGCAGTACTTC,CASIRSPGGTYEQYF
NA,NA,TRBV5-1,TRBJ2-2,TGCGCCAGCAGCTCAGGACTGGGGAACACCGGGGAGCTGTTTTTT,CASSSGLGNTGELFF
NA,NA,TRBV29-1,TRBJ2-7,TGCAGCGCCGAGGGGGGGGCCGCCTACGAGCAGTACTTC,CSAEGGAAYEQYF
TRBD1,NA,TRBV7-8,TRBJ2-5,TGTGCCAGCACCCATGACAGGGTTCAAGAGACCCAGTACTTC,CASTHDRVQETQYF
TRBD2,NA,TRBV6-2/TRBV6-3,TRBJ2-2,TGTGCCAGCAGCCACCAGCGGGGGAGTTACACCGGGGAGCTGTTTTTT,CASSHQRGSYTGELFF
NA,NA,TRBV6-2/TRBV6-3,TRBJ1-1,TGTGCCAGCAGTTTTAGGGGGTACATGAACACTGAAGCTTTCTTT,CASSFRGYMNTEAFF
NA,NA,TRBV4-1,TRBJ2-2,TGCGCCAGCAGCCAAGTCTTCCGAAGGGACAAGAACACCGGGGAGCTGTTTTTT,CASSQVFRRDKNTGELFF